This TCR beta chain was documented in a study of blood T cell repertoires in COVID-19. At the level of the study: There were acute and convalescent COVID-19 samples, and they came from the United States, Italy and Spain. PBMCs, B-cell-depleted T cells, or T cells were the source of the cDNA or gDNA that made up the material.

Looked up from germline, CDR1 is MNHEY and CDR2 is SVGEGT. The CDR3 loop spans 16 amino acids. Trimming took off 4 bases at V and 2 bases at J, with 15 bases between the two ends. Authors' methods: Nucleated cell number was recorded as an estimate derived from reference gene primer amplification. The protocol was immunoSEQ multiplex PCR, while the TCRdb copy is restricted to in-frame clones and leaves out a portion. Clone size and the V and J calls come from that table; the DNA yielded D and trimming. The sample has about 98,000 clones; around 82% are singletons. The sequence derives from a man in his 70s with active or convalescent COVID-19. The gene calls are TRBV6-2 or TRBV6-3 and TRBJ1-5; D ambiguous. The sample was peripheral blood. Written as DNA, the CDR3 is TGTGCCAGCAGTTCTATTGGGAGATTGGGCAATCAGCCCCAGCATTTT. Amino acid sequence: CASSSIGRLGNQPQHF.